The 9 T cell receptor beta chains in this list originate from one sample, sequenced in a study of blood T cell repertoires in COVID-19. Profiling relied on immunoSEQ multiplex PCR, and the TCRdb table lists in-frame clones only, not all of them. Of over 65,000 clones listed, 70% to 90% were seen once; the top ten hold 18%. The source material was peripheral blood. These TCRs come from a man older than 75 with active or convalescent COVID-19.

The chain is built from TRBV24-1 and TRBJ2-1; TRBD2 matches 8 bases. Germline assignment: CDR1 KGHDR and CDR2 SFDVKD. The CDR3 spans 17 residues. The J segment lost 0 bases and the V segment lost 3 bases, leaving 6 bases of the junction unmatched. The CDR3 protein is CATSDRLATHSYNEQFF. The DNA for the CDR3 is TGTGCCACCAGTGATCGACTAGCGACCCACTCCTACAATGAGCAGTTCTTC.

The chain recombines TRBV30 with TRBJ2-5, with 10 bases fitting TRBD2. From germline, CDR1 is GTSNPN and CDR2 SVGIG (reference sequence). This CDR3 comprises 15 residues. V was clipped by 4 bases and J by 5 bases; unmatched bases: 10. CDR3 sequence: CAWTQGSSGRETQYF. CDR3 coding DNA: TGTGCCTGGACTCAAGGTAGTAGCGGGAGGGAGACCCAGTACTTC.

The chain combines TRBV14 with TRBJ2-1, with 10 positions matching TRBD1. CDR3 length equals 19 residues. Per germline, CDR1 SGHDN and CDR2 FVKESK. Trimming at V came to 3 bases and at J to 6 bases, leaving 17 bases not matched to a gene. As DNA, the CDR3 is TGTGCCAGCAGCCAGCATCGTGGAGTAGGGACAGGGGAAGCCAATGAGCAGTTCTTC. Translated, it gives CASSQHRGVGTGEANEQFF.

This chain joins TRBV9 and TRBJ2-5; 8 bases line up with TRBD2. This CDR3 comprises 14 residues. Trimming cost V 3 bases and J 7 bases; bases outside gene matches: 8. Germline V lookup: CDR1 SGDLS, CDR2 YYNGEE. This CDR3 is CASSASSGRGTQYF. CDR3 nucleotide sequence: TGTGCCAGCAGCGCTTCTAGCGGGCGGGGGACCCAGTACTTC.

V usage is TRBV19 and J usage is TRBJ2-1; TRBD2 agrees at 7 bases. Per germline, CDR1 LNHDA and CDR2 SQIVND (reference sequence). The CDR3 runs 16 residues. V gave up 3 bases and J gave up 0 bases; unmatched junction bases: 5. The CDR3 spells CASSIAGRASYNEQFF. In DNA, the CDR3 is TGTGCCAGTAGTATTGCTGGGAGGGCCTCCTACAATGAGCAGTTCTTC.

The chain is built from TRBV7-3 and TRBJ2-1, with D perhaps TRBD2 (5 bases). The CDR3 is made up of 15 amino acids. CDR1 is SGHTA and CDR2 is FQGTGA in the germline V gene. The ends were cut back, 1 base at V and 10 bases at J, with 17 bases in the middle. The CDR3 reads CASSLSLRAVGEQFF. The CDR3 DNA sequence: TGTGCCAGCAGCTTAAGCCTGAGGGCCGTAGGGGAGCAGTTCTTC.

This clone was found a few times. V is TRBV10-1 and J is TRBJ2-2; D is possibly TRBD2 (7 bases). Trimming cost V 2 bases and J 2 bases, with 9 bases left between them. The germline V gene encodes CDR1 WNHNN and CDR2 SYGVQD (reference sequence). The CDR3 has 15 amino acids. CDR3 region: CASSERGGNTGELFF. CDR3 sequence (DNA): TGCGCCAGCAGTGAGAGGGGGGGAAACACCGGGGAGCTGTTTTTT.

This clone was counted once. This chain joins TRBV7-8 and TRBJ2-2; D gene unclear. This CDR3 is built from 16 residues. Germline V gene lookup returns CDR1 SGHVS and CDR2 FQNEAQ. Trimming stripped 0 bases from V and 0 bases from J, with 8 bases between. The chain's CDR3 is CASSLAFTANTGELFF. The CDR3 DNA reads TGTGCCAGCAGCTTAGCTTTTACAGCGAACACCGGGGAGCTGTTTTTT.

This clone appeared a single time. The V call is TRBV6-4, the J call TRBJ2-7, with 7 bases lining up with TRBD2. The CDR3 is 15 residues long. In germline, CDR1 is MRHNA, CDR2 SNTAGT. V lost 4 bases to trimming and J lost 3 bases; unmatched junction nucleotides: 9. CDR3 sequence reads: CASSGYRDYNYEQYV. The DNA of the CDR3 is TGTGCCAGCAGTGGCTACCGGGACTACAACTACGAGCAGTACGTC.